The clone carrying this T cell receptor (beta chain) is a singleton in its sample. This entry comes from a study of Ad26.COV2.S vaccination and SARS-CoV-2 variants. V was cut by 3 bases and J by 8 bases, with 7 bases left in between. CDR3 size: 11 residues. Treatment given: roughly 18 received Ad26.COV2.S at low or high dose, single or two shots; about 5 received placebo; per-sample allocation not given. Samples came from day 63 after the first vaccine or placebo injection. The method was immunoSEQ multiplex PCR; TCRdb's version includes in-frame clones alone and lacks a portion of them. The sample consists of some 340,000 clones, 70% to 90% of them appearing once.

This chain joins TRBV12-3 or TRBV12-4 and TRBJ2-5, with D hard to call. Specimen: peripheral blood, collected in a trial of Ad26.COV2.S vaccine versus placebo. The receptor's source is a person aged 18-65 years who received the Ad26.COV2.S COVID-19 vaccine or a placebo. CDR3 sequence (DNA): TGTGCCAGCAGTTTTTCGGCCACCCAGTACTTC. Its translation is CASSFSATQYF.